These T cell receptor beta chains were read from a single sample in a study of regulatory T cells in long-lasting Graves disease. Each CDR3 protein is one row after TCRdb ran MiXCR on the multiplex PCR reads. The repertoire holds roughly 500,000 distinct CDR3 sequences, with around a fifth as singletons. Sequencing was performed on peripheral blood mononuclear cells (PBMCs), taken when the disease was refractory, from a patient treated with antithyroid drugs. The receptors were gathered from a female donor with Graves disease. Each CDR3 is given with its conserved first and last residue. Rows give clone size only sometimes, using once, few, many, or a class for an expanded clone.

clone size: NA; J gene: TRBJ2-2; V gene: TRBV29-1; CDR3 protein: CSVWTGTGELFF
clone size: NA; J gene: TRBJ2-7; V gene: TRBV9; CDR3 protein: CASSVGGSSSYEQYF
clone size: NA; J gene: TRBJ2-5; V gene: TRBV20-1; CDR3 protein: CSARATTGGETQYF
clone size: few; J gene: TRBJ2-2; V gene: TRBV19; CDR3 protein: CASSINGGTGELFF
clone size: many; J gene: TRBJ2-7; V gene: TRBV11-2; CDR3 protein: CASSSPRGSYEQYF
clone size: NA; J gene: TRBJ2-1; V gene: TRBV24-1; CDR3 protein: CATSDLGGAQNNEQFF
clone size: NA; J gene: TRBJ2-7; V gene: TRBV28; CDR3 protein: CASSLVPGSYEQYF
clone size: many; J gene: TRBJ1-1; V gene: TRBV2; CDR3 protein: CASSEGGGLDTEAFF
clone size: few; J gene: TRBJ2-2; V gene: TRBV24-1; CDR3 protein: CATSDLGQSTGELFF
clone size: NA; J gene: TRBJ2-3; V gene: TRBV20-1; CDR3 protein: CSARDRIAEATDTQYF
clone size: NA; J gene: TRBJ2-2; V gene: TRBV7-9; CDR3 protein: CASSPPGQGIGELFF
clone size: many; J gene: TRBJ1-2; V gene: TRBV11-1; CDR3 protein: CASSFRANYGYTF
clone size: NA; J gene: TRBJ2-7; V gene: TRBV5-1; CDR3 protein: CASSLDPPARTEGGTYEQYF
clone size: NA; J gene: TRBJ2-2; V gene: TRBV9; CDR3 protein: CASSAGGDTGELFF
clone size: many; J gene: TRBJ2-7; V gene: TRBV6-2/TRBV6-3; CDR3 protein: CASSPGQGLSYEQYF
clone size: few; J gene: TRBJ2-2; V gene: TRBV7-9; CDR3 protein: CASSPPGTLAGELFF
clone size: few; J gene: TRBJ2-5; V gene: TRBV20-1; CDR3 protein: CSARSHGGGGETQYF
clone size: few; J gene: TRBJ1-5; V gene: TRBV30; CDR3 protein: CAWSVTDDQPQHF
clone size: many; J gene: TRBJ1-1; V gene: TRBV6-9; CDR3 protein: CASSYPPTEAFF
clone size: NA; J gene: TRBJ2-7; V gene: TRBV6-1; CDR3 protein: CASSQSLDSSYEQYF
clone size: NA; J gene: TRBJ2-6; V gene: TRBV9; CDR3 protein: CASSSLPDPGSGANVLTF
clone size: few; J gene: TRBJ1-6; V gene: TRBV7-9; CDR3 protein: CASSADRLRNSPLHF
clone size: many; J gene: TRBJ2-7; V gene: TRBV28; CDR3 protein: CASSLRLRGLRVYEQYF
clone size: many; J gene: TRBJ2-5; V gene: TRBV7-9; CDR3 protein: CASSLIQTSGRGETQYF
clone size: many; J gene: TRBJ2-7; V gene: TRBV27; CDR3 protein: CASSLDPLSYEQYF
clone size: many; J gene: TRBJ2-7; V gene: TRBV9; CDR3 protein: CASSVAPGQGYEQYF
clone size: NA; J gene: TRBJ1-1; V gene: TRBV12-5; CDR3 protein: CASTLTGPLNTEAFF
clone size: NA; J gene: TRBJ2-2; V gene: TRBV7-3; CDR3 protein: CASSLGDRAHTGELFF
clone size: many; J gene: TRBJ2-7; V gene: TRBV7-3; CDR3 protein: CASSPTGTGGYEQYF
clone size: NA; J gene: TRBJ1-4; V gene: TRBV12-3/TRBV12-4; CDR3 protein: CASSSPGTGGTNEKLFF
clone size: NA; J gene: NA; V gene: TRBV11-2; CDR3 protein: CAGSLDRTSGVLQFF
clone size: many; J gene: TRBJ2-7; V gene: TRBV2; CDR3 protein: CASRGKLSRAEQYF
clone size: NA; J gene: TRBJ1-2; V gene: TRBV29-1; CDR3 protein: CSVLGAGDGYTF
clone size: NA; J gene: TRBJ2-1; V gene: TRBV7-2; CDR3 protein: CASSLEKVYYDDEQFF
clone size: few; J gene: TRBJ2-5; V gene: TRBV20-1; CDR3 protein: CSASAAGTEQETQYF
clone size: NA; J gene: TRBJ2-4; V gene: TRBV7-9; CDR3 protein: CASSSGQGAVLAKNIQYF
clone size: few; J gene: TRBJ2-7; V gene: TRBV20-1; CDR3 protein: CSAKIGTGLGEQYF
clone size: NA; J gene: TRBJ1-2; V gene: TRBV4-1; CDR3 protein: CASSQERGGAGYGYTF
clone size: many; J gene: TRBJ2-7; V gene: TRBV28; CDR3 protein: CATRQAYEQYF
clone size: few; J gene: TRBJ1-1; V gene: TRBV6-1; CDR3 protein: CASSSGGRATEAFF
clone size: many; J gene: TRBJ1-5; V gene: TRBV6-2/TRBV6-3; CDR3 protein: CASSFANQPQHF
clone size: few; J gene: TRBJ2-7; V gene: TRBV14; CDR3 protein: CASSQGRYNGEQYF
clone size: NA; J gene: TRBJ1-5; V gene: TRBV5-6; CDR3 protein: CASSLGSRDSNQPQHF
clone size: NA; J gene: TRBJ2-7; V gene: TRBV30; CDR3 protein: CAWSASVAGLYEQYF
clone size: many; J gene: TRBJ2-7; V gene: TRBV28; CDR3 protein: CASSLGIISYEQYF
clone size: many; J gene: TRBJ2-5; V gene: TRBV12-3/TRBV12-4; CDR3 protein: CASSFLVQQETQYF
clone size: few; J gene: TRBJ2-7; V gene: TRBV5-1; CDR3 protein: CASSLDLAASSYEQYF
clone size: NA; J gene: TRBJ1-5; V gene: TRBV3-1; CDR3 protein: CASSPTGYGDQPQHF
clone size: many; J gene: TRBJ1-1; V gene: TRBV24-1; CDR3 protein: CATSDLRTGMNTEAFF
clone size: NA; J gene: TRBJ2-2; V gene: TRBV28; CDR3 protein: CASSLGRTFGQGNTGELFF
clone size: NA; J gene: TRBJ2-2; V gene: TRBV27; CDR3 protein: CASRRTENTGELFF
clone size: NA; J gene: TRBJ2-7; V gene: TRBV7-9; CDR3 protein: CASSLDDRYEQYF
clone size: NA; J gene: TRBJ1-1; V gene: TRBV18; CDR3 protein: CASWDRVTEAFF
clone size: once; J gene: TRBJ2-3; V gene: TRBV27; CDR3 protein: CASSLLAGGDTQYF
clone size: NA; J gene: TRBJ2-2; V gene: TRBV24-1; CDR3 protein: CATSKGGKTGELFF
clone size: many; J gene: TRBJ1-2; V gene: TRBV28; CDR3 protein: CASSLMGVPNYGYTF
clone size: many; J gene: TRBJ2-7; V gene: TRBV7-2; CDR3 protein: CASSAWTGPYEQYF
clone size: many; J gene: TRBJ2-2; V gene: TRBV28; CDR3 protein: CASDRYTGELFF